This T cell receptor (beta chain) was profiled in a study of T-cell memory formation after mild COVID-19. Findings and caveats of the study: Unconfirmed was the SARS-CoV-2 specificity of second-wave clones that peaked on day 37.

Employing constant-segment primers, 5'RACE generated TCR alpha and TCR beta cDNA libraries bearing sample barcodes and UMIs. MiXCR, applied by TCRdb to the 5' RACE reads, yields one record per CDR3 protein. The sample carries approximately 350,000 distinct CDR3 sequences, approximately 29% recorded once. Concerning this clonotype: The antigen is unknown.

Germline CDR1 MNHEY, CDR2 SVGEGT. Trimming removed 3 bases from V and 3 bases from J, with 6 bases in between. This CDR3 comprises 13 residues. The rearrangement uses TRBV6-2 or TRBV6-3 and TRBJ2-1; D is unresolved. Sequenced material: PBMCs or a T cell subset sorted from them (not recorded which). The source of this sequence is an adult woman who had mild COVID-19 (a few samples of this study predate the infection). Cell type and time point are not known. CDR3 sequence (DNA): TGTGCCAGCAGTTATAAGGACTACAATGAGCAGTTCTTC. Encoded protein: CASSYKDYNEQFF.